Below, 16 T cell receptor beta chains from the same sample are listed, as sequenced in a study of T-cell reconstitution after alpha-beta-depleted transplantation in children. Construction of the TCRbeta library involved unique molecular identifiers. TCRdb processed the PCR reads anew with MiXCR; each CDR3 protein has one entry. The sample carries 450,000 to 550,000 distinct CDR3 sequences, 11% recorded once. The source material was PBMCs, mostly from graft donor cells, sampled 180 days after TCRalphabeta/CD19-depleted stem cell transplant. All receptors come from a female patient aged 2 to 10 who had a stem cell transplant for aplastic anemia, so the T cells may come from the graft donor.

This clonotype was seen a handful of times. This chain links TRBV7-8 with TRBJ1-3, with D unresolved. CDR1 is SGHVS, CDR2 FQNEAQ, per germline. The CDR3 spans 16 residues. V dropped 3 bases and J dropped 0 bases, with 12 bases sitting between them. CDR3 protein: CASSLPTSNSGNTIYF. The CDR3 DNA reads TGTGCCAGCAGCTTGCCGACAAGTAACTCTGGAAACACCATATATTTT.

The chain links TRBV6-5 to TRBJ2-4; D is uncertain. CDR3 length equals 14 residues. Trimming pared 2 bases from V and 8 bases from J, leaving 13 bases between. Germline assignment: CDR1 MNHEY and CDR2 SVGAGI. Here the CDR3 reads CASSYVGPDDIQYF. As DNA, the CDR3 is TGTGCCAGCAGTTACGTGGGCCCCGACGACATTCAGTACTTC.

The V call is TRBV6-1, the J call TRBJ1-1; the match to TRBD1 covers 8 bases. V dropped 3 bases and J dropped 0; count of bases not matched to a gene: 0. CDR1 and CDR2 from the germline V gene are MNHNS and SASEGT. The length of the CDR3 is 14 residues. The CDR3 loop is CASSEDRVNTEAFF. The CDR3 DNA reads TGTGCCAGCAGTGAGGACAGGGTGAACACTGAAGCTTTCTTT.

There are a few counts of this clonotype. V gene TRBV10-2 combines with J gene TRBJ2-3; weak D call: TRBD2 (5 bases). The ends were cut back, 8 bases at V and 6 bases at J, with 18 bases in the middle. Germline loops: CDR1 WSHSY, CDR2 SAAADI. The CDR3 length is 14 residues. The CDR3 loop reads CASSPAGVPDTQYF. In DNA form, the CDR3 reads TGCGCCAGCTCTCCGGCGGGCGTACCCGATACGCAGTATTTT.

This clonotype is a singleton in its sample. The chain uses TRBV18 and TRBJ1-5, with TRBD1 matching over 12 bases. V gave up 4 bases and J gave up 6 bases; unmatched junction bases: 7. The CDR3 is 16 amino acids. Germline CDR1 KGHSH, CDR2 LQKENI. CDR3 loop: CASSHTGTGGVQPQHF. The DNA for the CDR3 is TGTGCCAGCTCACACACCGGGACAGGGGGCGTTCAGCCCCAGCATTTT.

This clonotype occurred many times. The CDR3 nucleotides read TGCGCCAGCAGCTTAGGGTCTAGCGGGACAGATACGCAGTATTTT. The encoded protein is CASSLGSSGTDTQYF. The chain combines TRBV5-1 with TRBJ2-3; 8 bases align to TRBD2. The V gene's germline CDR1 is SGHRS and CDR2 YFSETQ. This CDR3 region has 15 residues. With 2 bases clipped from V and 3 bases from J, the junction kept 5 bases outside the gene matches.

The chain uses TRBV28 and TRBJ2-1; D is undetermined. The CDR3 is 14 amino acids. The V gene's germline CDR1 is MDHEN and CDR2 SYDVKM. V shed 5 bases and J shed 2 bases, with 10 bases lying between them. The CDR3 DNA reads as TGTGCCAGCAGTATAGCCGGCCCCTACAATGAGCAGTTCTTC. Its protein is CASSIAGPYNEQFF.

This clonotype was seen many times. This rearrangement joins TRBV12-3 or TRBV12-4 to TRBJ2-7; maybe TRBD1 (6 bases). CDR3 size: 13 residues. V lost 6 bases and J 3 bases, leaving 12 bases between the germline ends. The CDR3 is CASSPGHLYEQYF. The CDR3 nucleotides are TGTGCCAGCAGCCCGGGACACCTCTACGAGCAGTACTTC.

This clonotype was counted at least ten times. The chain recombines TRBV28 with TRBJ2-7; tentatively, D is TRBD1 or TRBD2 (6 bases each). Germline V gives CDR1 MDHEN, CDR2 SYDVKM. The V gene lost 5 bases and the J gene lost 4 bases, with 27 bases spanning the gap. The CDR3 extends over 18 amino acids. CDR3 nucleotide sequence: TGTGCCAGCAGTCGGAAGAGTACGGGGGCAGGGGTAGTATACGAGCAGTACGTC. Protein: CASSRKSTGAGVVYEQYV.

The rearrangement uses TRBV9 and TRBJ2-2; D is perhaps TRBD2 (6 bases). The CDR3 is 17 residues long. From germline, CDR1 is SGDLS and CDR2 YYNGEE. V was pared by 3 bases and J by 2 bases, with 17 bases between. The CDR3 sequence is CASSAPLTGGNTGELFF. For the CDR3, the DNA is TGTGCCAGCAGCGCTCCCTTAACCGGGGGTAACACCGGGGAGCTGTTTTTT.

V is TRBV5-1 and J is TRBJ2-7, with D maybe TRBD1 (5 bases). V dropped 1 base and J dropped 1 base, with 9 bases sitting between them. Germline V gene data show CDR1 as SGHRS and CDR2 as YFSETQ. This CDR3 has 14 amino acids. The CDR3 DNA reads as TGCGCCAGCAGCTTGACAGGCCAATCCTACGAGCAGTACGTC. Amino acids: CASSLTGQSYEQYV.

The chain employs TRBV5-1 and TRBJ1-6, with TRBD1 matching over 8 bases. V shed 2 bases, J shed 5 bases, and the junction held 3 bases outside the gene matches. The CDR3 has 15 residues. Germline loops: CDR1 SGHRS, CDR2 YFSETQ. The DNA for the CDR3 is TGCGCCAGCAGCTTTAAACAGGGGGATAATTCACCCCTCCACTTT. It yields the protein CASSFKQGDNSPLHF.

This clonotype was seen only a few times. The chain uses TRBV3-1 and TRBJ2-1; 7 bases fit TRBD1. Trimming removed 0 bases from V and 10 bases from J; junction bases left unmatched: 12. The CDR3 runs to 16 residues. The germline gives CDR1 LGHDT, CDR2 YNNKEL (reference sequence). The CDR3 nucleotides read TGTGCCAGCAGCCAAGATTGGGACAGATTCCTCTGGGAGCAGTTCTTC. It encodes CASSQDWDRFLWEQFF.

This clonotype appeared many times. The V call is TRBV15, the J call TRBJ2-2; D gene unclear. From germline, CDR1 is LNHNV and CDR2 YYDKDF (reference sequence). Trimming left V 6 bases short and J 2 bases short, with 10 bases between. The CDR3 contains 14 residues. The DNA for the CDR3 is TGTGCCACCAGGCGTCCGACAAACACCGGGGAGCTGTTTTTT. Its translation: CATRRPTNTGELFF.

This clonotype was found a few times. The chain uses TRBV28 and TRBJ2-7; TRBD1 might be the D (6 bases). Germline values: CDR1 MDHEN, CDR2 SYDVKM. Trimming removed 4 bases from V and 0 bases from J, with 10 bases in between. This CDR3 has 14 amino acids. For the CDR3, the DNA is TGTGCCAGCAGTTCTGGGACACCCTCCTACGAGCAGTACGTC. This gives the protein CASSSGTPSYEQYV.

V is TRBV4-3 and J is TRBJ2-1, with 8 bases lining up with TRBD2. With 4 bases clipped from V and 4 bases from J, the junction kept 6 bases outside the gene matches. Germline V CDR1 and CDR2: LGHNA, YSLEER. This CDR3 is built from 15 residues. CDR3 DNA: TGCGCCAGCAGCCGTATGCGGGAGGCGTACAATGAGCAGTTCTTC. Translation gives CASSRMREAYNEQFF.